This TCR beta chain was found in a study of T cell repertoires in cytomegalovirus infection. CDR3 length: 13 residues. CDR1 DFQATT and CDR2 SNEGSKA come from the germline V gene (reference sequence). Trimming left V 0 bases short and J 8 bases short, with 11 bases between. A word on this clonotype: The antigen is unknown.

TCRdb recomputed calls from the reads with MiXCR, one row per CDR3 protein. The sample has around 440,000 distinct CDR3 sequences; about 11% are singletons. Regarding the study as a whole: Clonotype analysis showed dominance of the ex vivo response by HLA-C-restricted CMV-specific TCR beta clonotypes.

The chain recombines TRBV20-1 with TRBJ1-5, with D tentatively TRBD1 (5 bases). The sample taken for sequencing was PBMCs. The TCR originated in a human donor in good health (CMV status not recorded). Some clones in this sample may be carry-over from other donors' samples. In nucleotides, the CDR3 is TGCAGTGCTAGAGACAGGGTGATCGAGCCCCAGCATTTT. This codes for CSARDRVIEPQHF.